A single sample is the source of the 28 T cell receptor beta chains below, sequenced in a study of blood T cell repertoires in COVID-19. This table comes from immunoSEQ multiplex PCR, and its TCRdb copy is limited to in-frame clones, with some not included. The data hold about 130,000 clones, with about 72% observed a single time. The sequenced sample consisted of peripheral blood. The receptors were sampled from a man in his fifties or sixties who had recovered from COVID-19.

CDR3 sequence: CASSPGAQTEAFF. The CDR3 nucleotides are TGTGCCAGCAGCCCAGGGGCACAAACTGAAGCTTTCTTT. The chain carries TRBV11-2 and TRBJ1-1, with a possible D match to TRBD1 (6 bases). In germline, CDR1 is SGHAT, CDR2 FQNNGV. The CDR3 sequence is 13 residues long. V gave up 5 bases and J gave up 5 bases, with 12 bases separating them.

The chain recombines TRBV19 with TRBJ2-1; TRBD1 matches 7 bases. The CDR3 has 13 amino acids. CDR1 is LNHDA, CDR2 SQIVND, per germline (reference sequence). Losses at the gene ends were 4 bases for V and 6 bases for J; bases not matched to a gene: 3. The CDR3 loop is CASSTDRVNEQFF. The CDR3 DNA reads as TGTGCCAGTAGTACAGACAGGGTCAATGAGCAGTTCTTC.

The V gene is TRBV7-9, the J gene TRBJ2-3, with TRBD2 matching 9 bases. Germline lookup yields CDR1 SEHNR and CDR2 FQNEAQ (reference sequence). The CDR3 sequence is 15 residues long. The J segment lost 2 bases and the V segment lost 7 bases, leaving 7 bases of the junction unmatched. The CDR3 sequence: CASTALAGSTDTQYF. Written as DNA, the CDR3 is TGTGCCAGCACCGCACTAGCGGGTTCCACAGATACGCAGTATTTT.

V and J are TRBV6-6 and TRBJ1-1; tentatively, D is TRBD1 (6 bases). The CDR3 contains 14 residues. Germline CDR1 reads MNHNY; CDR2 reads SVGAGI (reference sequence). The V end was cut by 6 bases, the J end by 0 bases, with 11 bases between. DNA of the CDR3: TGTGCCAGCAGATTAACAGGGATGAACACTGAAGCTTTCTTT. It codes for CASRLTGMNTEAFF.

The chain joins TRBV27 to TRBJ1-1, with D maybe TRBD1 (5 bases). This CDR3 has 13 amino acids. CDR1 is MNHEY, CDR2 SMNVEV, per germline (reference sequence). The germline V and J ends were trimmed by 7 bases and 3 bases, with 12 bases remaining between them. CDR3 loop: CASILGQHTEAFF. The CDR3 DNA is TGTGCCAGCATATTGGGGCAGCACACTGAAGCTTTCTTT.

The gene calls are TRBV6-5 and TRBJ2-7; 12 bases map to TRBD2. Trimming took 6 bases from V and 2 from J; bases not matched to a gene: 5. The V gene's germline CDR1 is MNHEY and CDR2 SVGAGI. This CDR3 has 15 residues. CDR3 bases: TGTGCCAGCAGGATCACTAGCGGGGGGACCTACGAGCAGTACTTC. Its translation is CASRITSGGTYEQYF.

The chain links TRBV28 to TRBJ2-7; tentative D call: TRBD2 (6 bases). Germline CDR1 MDHEN, CDR2 SYDVKM. Trimming removed 3 bases at V and 0 bases at J, with 9 bases between. The CDR3 spans 14 residues. The CDR3 loop is CASSFSGDSYEQYF. In DNA, the CDR3 is TGTGCCAGCAGTTTTTCGGGGGACTCCTACGAGCAGTACTTC. Together with reference TRBV28 and TRBJ2-7, the CDR3 gives the full variable domain: DVKVTQSSRYLVKRTGEKVFLECVQDMDHENMFWYRQDPGLGLRLIYFSYDVKMKEKGDIPEGYSVSREKKERFSLILESASTNQTSMYLCASSFSGDSYEQYFGPGTRLTVT.

The chain couples TRBV30 to TRBJ2-7, with 9 bases aligning to TRBD1. Germline V gene data show CDR1 as GTSNPN and CDR2 as SVGIG (reference sequence). V lost 2 bases, J lost 1 base, and 12 bases stayed unmatched. The CDR3 sequence is 17 residues long. CDR3 sequence: CAWSRLQPGQGSYEQYF. The CDR3 DNA reads as TGTGCCTGGAGTCGCTTACAACCGGGACAGGGATCCTACGAGCAGTACTTC.

V and J are TRBV27 and TRBJ1-6; D not certain. Between the trimmed V and J ends, which lost 0 bases and 5 bases, there was a span of 20 bases. The CDR3 sequence is 19 residues long. CDR1 is MNHEY, CDR2 SMNVEV, per germline (reference sequence). CDR3 DNA: TGTGCCAGCAGTTTATCCCGTCTTTTCTCCCGGGGTGATAATTCACCCCTCCACTTT. Its protein is CASSLSRLFSRGDNSPLHF.

This clone has a single count. The chain joins TRBV30 to TRBJ1-4, with 9 bases that match TRBD1. The V gene end was trimmed by 7 bases and the J gene end by 4 bases; junction bases not matched to a gene: 4. This CDR3 comprises 13 residues. The germline V gene has CDR1 GTSNPN and CDR2 SVGIG (reference sequence). CDR3 in amino acids: CALVDRGNEKLFF. DNA of the CDR3: TGTGCCTTGGTGGACAGGGGTAATGAAAAACTGTTTTTT.

This clone was recorded only once. CDR3 DNA: TGCGCCAGCACCGAAGCGGGGAGCTCCTACAATGAGCAGTTCTTC. The encoded protein is CASTEAGSSYNEQFF. This chain uses TRBV5-1 with TRBJ2-1, with 7 nucleotides matching TRBD2. Trimming took 6 bases from V and 0 from J; bases not matched to a gene: 6. Germline CDR1 and CDR2: SGHRS and YFSETQ. The CDR3 extends over 15 amino acids. The variable domain in full, with the rest retrieved from reference TRBV5-1 and TRBJ2-1, is KAGVTQTPRYLIKTRGQQVTLSCSPISGHRSVSWYQQTPGQGLQFLFEYFSETQRNKGNFPGRFSGRQFSNSRSEMNVSTLELGDSALYLCASTEAGSSYNEQFFGPGTRLTVL.

V usage is TRBV4-2 and J usage is TRBJ2-7, with TRBD2 matching 8 bases. The CDR3 contains 15 residues. Germline V lookup: CDR1 LGHNA, CDR2 YNFKEQ. V gave up 1 base and J gave up 2 bases; unmatched junction bases: 4. CDR3 coding DNA: TGTGCCAGCAGCCAAGTTATTAGCGGGGCCTACGAGCAGTACTTC. Translated: CASSQVISGAYEQYF.

As to this clone: Germline and junction disagree at one end, which may indicate a read error. The chain carries TRBV7-7 and TRBJ1-3; D remains unclear. From germline, CDR1 is SSHAT and CDR2 FNYEAQ (reference sequence). This CDR3 region has 13 residues. CDR3 DNA sequence: TGTGCTAGCAGCAGCGGAGCTGGAAACACCATATATTTT. It codes for CASSSGAGNTIYF.

The chain joins TRBV7-3 to TRBJ2-7; possible D gene TRBD1, 6 bases. Looked up from germline, CDR1 is SGHTA and CDR2 is FQGTGA. V lost 2 bases to trimming and J lost 6 bases, with 14 bases between them. This CDR3 comprises 14 residues. CDR3 in amino acids: CASSLSPGDGEQYF. CDR3 sequence (DNA): TGTGCCAGCAGCTTATCGCCAGGGGACGGCGAGCAGTACTTC.

This chain joins TRBV3-1 (or the pseudogene TRBV3-2) and TRBJ2-7, with TRBD1 matching 10 bases. J lost 6 bases, V lost 4 bases, and 6 bases had no gene match. CDR1 and CDR2 from the germline V gene are LGHDT and YNNKEL (reference sequence). CDR3 size: 14 residues. CDR3 bases: TGTGCCAGCAGCCTGGGGACAGGGGCCATCGAGCAGTACTTC. This sequence encodes CASSLGTGAIEQYF.

The V and J genes are TRBV9 and TRBJ2-2, with a tentative D call TRBD1 (5 bases). This CDR3 is 16 amino acids long. V lost 0 bases and J 4 bases, leaving 13 bases between the germline ends. Germline V gives CDR1 SGDLS, CDR2 YYNGEE. The CDR3 DNA follows: TGTGCCAGCAGCGTAGCGTCAGGGTCGGCCACCGGGGAGCTGTTTTTT. As protein: CASSVASGSATGELFF.

The chain is built from TRBV11-2 and TRBJ1-1; possibly TRBD1 for D (6 bases). V shed 0 bases and J shed 2 bases, with 10 bases lying between them. Germline V lookup: CDR1 SGHAT, CDR2 FQNNGV. The CDR3 sequence is 15 residues long. CDR3 sequence (DNA): TGTGCCAGCAGCTTAGATGCAGGGGCCAACACTGAAGCTTTCTTT. This translates into CASSLDAGANTEAFF.

The chain employs TRBV19 and TRBJ2-1; 12 nucleotides agree with TRBD2. This CDR3 has 16 residues. CDR1 and CDR2 from the germline V gene are LNHDA and SQIVND (reference sequence). Trimming took 5 bases from V and 12 from J; bases not matched to a gene: 14. The CDR3 spells CASSARLAGEPKRQFF. For the CDR3, the DNA is TGTGCCAGTAGTGCCCGACTAGCGGGAGAACCAAAAAGGCAGTTCTTC.

The table lists this clone with a count of one. This chain connects TRBV10-3 to TRBJ1-1, with 10 nucleotides matching TRBD1. The ends lost 8 bases at V and 7 bases at J; junction bases unmatched: 10. The CDR3 covers 14 residues. Germline V gene data show CDR1 as ENHRY and CDR2 as SYGVKD. The CDR3 spells CAISAGQGDHEAFF. The CDR3 nucleotides are TGTGCCATCTCTGCCGGACAGGGGGATCATGAAGCTTTCTTT.

The rearrangement links TRBV30 to TRBJ1-4, with 7 bases that match TRBD1. CDR3 length equals 15 residues. V dropped 0 bases and J dropped 5; count of bases not matched to a gene: 6. Per the germline V gene, CDR1 is GTSNPN and CDR2 is SVGIG (reference sequence). The CDR3 DNA is TGTGCCTGGAGTGTACAAAGGGGGCCGAATGAAAAACTGTTTTTT. Translation gives CAWSVQRGPNEKLFF.

The chain joins TRBV6-4 to TRBJ1-1; 9 positions agree with TRBD1. Trimming cost V 6 bases and J 2 bases; bases outside gene matches: 4. The CDR3 has 14 residues. Germline CDR1 reads MRHNA; CDR2 reads SNTAGT. The chain's CDR3 is CASSSTGGNTEAFF. CDR3 in DNA: TGTGCCAGCAGCTCTACAGGGGGCAACACTGAAGCTTTCTTT.

The chain couples TRBV7-2 to TRBJ2-1; 11 bases line up with TRBD2. The V and J ends lost 7 bases and 3 bases, in that order; junction bases with no gene match: 5. Germline CDR1 SGHTA, CDR2 FQGNSA. The CDR3 runs 15 residues. The DNA for the CDR3 is TGTGCCAGCAACACCGGACTAGCGGGCTACAATGAGCAGTTCTTC. This codes for CASNTGLAGYNEQFF.

This chain connects TRBV9 to TRBJ1-5, with D possibly being TRBD1 (6 bases). Trimming stripped 0 bases from V and 5 bases from J, with 9 bases between. CDR1 and CDR2 (germline): SGDLS, YYNGEE. The length of the CDR3 is 14 residues. The CDR3 nucleotides read TGTGCCAGCAGCGTAGGGGACACCTATCAGCCCCAGCATTTT. This gives the protein CASSVGDTYQPQHF.

V and J are TRBV2 and TRBJ2-6, with 14 bases aligning to TRBD2. V dropped 0 bases and J dropped 1; count of bases not matched to a gene: 5. Germline lookup yields CDR1 SNHLY and CDR2 FYNNEI. CDR3 length equals 20 residues. CDR3 sequence: CASSEASGLAGVSGANVLTF. The CDR3 nucleotides are TGTGCCAGCAGTGAAGCGTCGGGACTAGCGGGAGTTTCTGGGGCCAACGTCCTGACTTTC.

This clone was observed once. The V call is TRBV19, the J call TRBJ2-1, with D possibly being TRBD1 (6 bases). This CDR3 is 13 amino acids long. Germline V gene lookup returns CDR1 LNHDA and CDR2 SQIVND (reference sequence). V dropped 6 bases and J dropped 8 bases, with 14 bases sitting between them. The CDR3 DNA reads as TGTGCCAGTAGGAGTCAGGGGATGGATGAGCAGTTCTTC. Residues: CASRSQGMDEQFF.

This sequence joins TRBV18 and TRBJ1-2; D ambiguous. Deletions cut 6 bases from V and 7 bases from J, with 21 bases between. The V gene's germline CDR1 is KGHSH and CDR2 LQKENI. The CDR3 consists of 15 residues. CDR3 region: CASSLEGQPLSGYTF. CDR3 in DNA: TGTGCCAGCTCCCTCGAGGGTCAGCCTCTGAGTGGCTACACCTTC.

V and J are TRBV28 and TRBJ2-7, with 10 bases lining up with TRBD2. Germline CDR1 and CDR2: MDHEN and SYDVKM. The CDR3 is made up of 17 amino acids. Losses at the gene ends were 3 bases for V and 0 bases for J; bases not matched to a gene: 8. The DNA of the CDR3 is TGTGCCAGCAGTTTCCCAGCGGGAGGGCCAATCTCCTACGAGCAGTACTTC. Its protein product is CASSFPAGGPISYEQYF.

V gene TRBV5-1 combines with J gene TRBJ1-4; 11 bases are a match to TRBD1. Trimming at V came to 3 bases and at J to 8 bases, leaving 6 bases not matched to a gene. CDR3 length: 15 amino acids. Germline V gene data show CDR1 as SGHRS and CDR2 as YFSETQ. For the CDR3, the DNA is TGCGCCAGCAGCTACTCCGGGACAGGGGGAGAAAAACTGTTTTTT. Translation: CASSYSGTGGEKLFF. Complete variable domain (other parts from reference TRBV5-1 and TRBJ1-4): KAGVTQTPRYLIKTRGQQVTLSCSPISGHRSVSWYQQTPGQGLQFLFEYFSETQRNKGNFPGRFSGRQFSNSRSEMNVSTLELGDSALYLCASSYSGTGGEKLFFGSGTQLSVL.